This T cell receptor beta chain was identified during a study of early T cells in non-severe SARS-CoV-2 infection. The CDR3 is 15 amino acids. Germline assignment: CDR1 SGHVS and CDR2 FNYEAQ. The V end lost 2 bases, the J end lost 0 bases, and 9 bases lay between the germline ends. Separate cDNA molecules each had unique molecular identifiers attached to them. TCRdb reanalysed the 5' RACE reads using MiXCR and keeps one entry per CDR3 protein. The table has about 37,000 distinct CDR3 sequences, 5% to 5.5% seen once; the top ten hold over 6%. General study results and limits: VDJdb matches were skewed toward anti-spike CD8 T cell responses.

This clonotype was counted many times. Its antigen is not known. This specimen was whole blood, taken at baseline. This TCR was recovered from an adult who was a healthcare worker with PCR-confirmed SARS-CoV-2 infection or an uninfected control (not recorded which). This chain joins TRBV7-6 and TRBJ2-3; perhaps D is TRBD1 or TRBD2 (5 bases each). The CDR3 bases are TGTGCCAGCAGCTTAAACCGGGACAGCACAGATACGCAGTATTTT. It codes for CASSLNRDSTDTQYF.